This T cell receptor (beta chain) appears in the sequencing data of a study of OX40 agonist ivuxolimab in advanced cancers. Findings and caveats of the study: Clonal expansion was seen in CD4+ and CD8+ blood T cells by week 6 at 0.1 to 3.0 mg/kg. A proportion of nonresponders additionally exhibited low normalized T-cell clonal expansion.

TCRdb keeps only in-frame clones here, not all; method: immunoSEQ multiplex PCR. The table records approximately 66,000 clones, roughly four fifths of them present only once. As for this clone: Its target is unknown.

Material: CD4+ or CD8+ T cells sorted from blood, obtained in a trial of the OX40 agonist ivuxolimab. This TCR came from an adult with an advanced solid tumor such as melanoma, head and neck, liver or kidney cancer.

The CDR3 here is CAIGLAGQETQYF. CDR3 in DNA: TGTGCCATCGGACTAGCGGGGCAAGAGACCCAGTACTTC. The chain carries TRBV10-3 and TRBJ2-5; 12 nucleotides match TRBD2. This CDR3 has 13 amino acids. The germline CDR1 and CDR2 sequences are ENHRY and SYGVKD. V was pared by 8 bases and J by 2 bases, with 0 bases of the junction left unmatched.